What follows are 15 T cell receptor beta chains derived from one specimen sequenced in a study of blood T cell repertoires in COVID-19. Data came from immunoSEQ multiplex PCR; TCRdb stores just in-frame clones and leaves some out. This repertoire shows about 290,000 clones, around 86% found once; its top ten account for 1.7%. Sequencing was carried out using PBMCs or T cells enriched from blood (not recorded which). These TCRs come from a woman in her forties who had recovered from COVID-19.

The chain is built from TRBV11-2 and TRBJ2-3; no clear D gene. V lost 5 bases, J lost 2 bases, and 14 bases lay in between. The CDR3 is 15 residues long. Germline values: CDR1 SGHAT, CDR2 FQNNGV. CDR3 DNA: TGTGCCAGCAGCCCCTTCTCCTCTTCCACAGATACGCAGTATTTT. Its protein product is CASSPFSSSTDTQYF.

In this sample, this clone turned up once. The gene calls are TRBV30 and TRBJ1-2, with D possibly being TRBD1 (6 bases). Trimming left V 0 bases short and J 8 bases short, with 16 bases between. CDR1 and CDR2 from the germline V gene are GTSNPN and SVGIG (reference sequence). The CDR3 is made up of 14 amino acids. CDR3 nucleotides: TGTGCCTGGAGTGTATCGAGCCAGGGGAACGGCTACACCTTC. Translation: CAWSVSSQGNGYTF.

The chain employs TRBV6-5 and TRBJ2-7; TRBD1 agrees at 7 bases. Germline CDR1 is MNHEY and CDR2 is SVGAGI. The CDR3 length is 13 residues. J lost 4 bases, V lost 7 bases, and 7 bases had no gene match. This CDR3 is CASNVAGGYEQYF. In DNA form, the CDR3 reads TGTGCCAGCAATGTTGCAGGGGGATACGAGCAGTACTTC.

As DNA, the CDR3 is TGTGCCAGCAGCTTAGTTGCGGACTATGTGAATGAGCAGTTCTTC. This gives the protein CASSLVADYVNEQFF. The genes are TRBV7-2 and TRBJ2-1; D perhaps matches TRBD2 (6 bases). CDR3 length equals 15 residues. Per the germline V gene, CDR1 is SGHTA and CDR2 is FQGNSA. Trimming removed 1 base from V and 7 bases from J, with 14 bases in between.

J is TRBJ1-4 and V is TRBV25-1; D perhaps matches TRBD1 (6 bases). The ends were cut back, 2 bases at V and 6 bases at J, with 13 bases in the middle. Germline CDR1 is MGHDK and CDR2 is SYGVNS. The CDR3 is 15 residues long. The CDR3 region is CASSEPGKGDEKLFF. CDR3 in DNA: TGTGCCAGCAGTGAACCGGGGAAGGGGGATGAAAAACTGTTTTTT.

The rearrangement joins TRBV18 to TRBJ1-1; a possible D gene is TRBD1 (5 bases). Deletions cut 6 bases from V and 4 bases from J, with 12 bases between. The length of the CDR3 is 13 residues. The germline V gene encodes CDR1 KGHSH and CDR2 LQKENI. The CDR3 nucleotides are TGTGCCAGCTCCCTCGACAGAAGCACTGAAGCTTTCTTT. Translating gives CASSLDRSTEAFF. The variable domain in full, completed from reference TRBV18 and TRBJ1-1, reads NAGVMQNPRHLVRRRGQEARLRCSPMKGHSHVYWYRQLPEEGLKFMVYLQKENIIDESGMPKERFSAEFPKEGPSILRIQQVVRGDSAAYFCASSLDRSTEAFFGQGTRLTVV.

The rearrangement links TRBV12-3 or TRBV12-4 to TRBJ1-2, with 8 bases lining up with TRBD1. Trimming took 3 bases from V and 6 from J; bases not matched to a gene: 3. This CDR3 has 13 residues. The CDR3 DNA is TGTGCCAGCAGTTTGCAGGGGGCGGATGGCTACACCTTC. It codes for CASSLQGADGYTF.

CDR3 sequence: CASSQESGVSYNEQFF. Here the CDR3 DNA reads TGCGCCAGCAGCCAAGAGTCGGGGGTCTCCTACAATGAGCAGTTCTTC. The J gene is TRBJ2-1, the V gene TRBV4-1, with D possibly TRBD2 on 6 matching bases. The CDR3 runs 16 residues. V lost 0 bases to trimming and J lost 0 bases, with 9 bases between them. The germline gives CDR1 MGHRA, CDR2 YSYEKL.

This clone was seen once. The J gene is TRBJ1-1, the V gene TRBV30; D gene ambiguous. Looked up from germline, CDR1 is GTSNPN and CDR2 is SVGIG (reference sequence). Trimming stripped 4 bases from V and 4 bases from J, with 19 bases between. The CDR3 is 15 residues long. CDR3 bases: TGTGCCTGGACTCCATCGCGGGGTTTCGGCACTGAAGCTTTCTTT. As protein: CAWTPSRGFGTEAFF.

The chain carries TRBV5-1 and TRBJ1-1; D might be TRBD1 (6 bases). CDR1 and CDR2 from the germline V gene are SGHRS and YFSETQ. The length of the CDR3 is 15 residues. V lost 4 bases and J lost 0, with 13 bases in between. CDR3 DNA: TGCGCCAGCAGCACGGAGGACAGATTGAACACTGAAGCTTTCTTT. It specifies CASSTEDRLNTEAFF. The variable domain in full, completed from reference TRBV5-1 and TRBJ1-1, reads KAGVTQTPRYLIKTRGQQVTLSCSPISGHRSVSWYQQTPGQGLQFLFEYFSETQRNKGNFPGRFSGRQFSNSRSEMNVSTLELGDSALYLCASSTEDRLNTEAFFGQGTRLTVV.

The gene calls are TRBV29-1 and TRBJ2-3; 8 nucleotides align to TRBD1. V shed 4 bases, J shed 2 bases, and the junction held 8 bases outside the gene matches. The CDR3 runs to 15 residues. The germline V gene encodes CDR1 SQVTM and CDR2 ANQGSEA. CDR3 region: CSVAVRTGYTDTQYF. CDR3 in DNA: TGCAGCGTTGCCGTAAGGACAGGGTACACAGATACGCAGTATTTT.

V usage is TRBV7-2 and J usage is TRBJ2-7; no definite D call. Looked up from germline, CDR1 is SGHTA and CDR2 is FQGNSA. The V end was cut by 2 bases, the J end by 2 bases, with 10 bases between. CDR3 length: 14 residues. The CDR3: CASSLLEGAYEQYF. The CDR3 bases are TGTGCCAGCAGCTTACTAGAAGGAGCCTACGAGCAGTACTTC.

This chain uses TRBV27 with TRBJ2-3; a weak D match, TRBD1 (6 bases). Germline assignment: CDR1 MNHEY and CDR2 SMNVEV (reference sequence). This CDR3 is 16 amino acids long. V was shortened by 5 bases and J by 6 bases, with 21 bases between the two germline ends. CDR3 DNA sequence: TGTGCCAGCAGTCGAGGGGACCCGAGGGGGTTGGATACGCAGTATTTT. Residues: CASSRGDPRGLDTQYF.

The chain uses TRBV6-5 and TRBJ2-3; D not certain. The CDR3 runs to 14 residues. V was clipped by 5 bases and J by 0 bases, with 9 bases between them. CDR1 is MNHEY, CDR2 SVGAGI, per germline. The CDR3 here is CASSPETSTDTQYF. As DNA, the CDR3 is TGTGCCAGCAGTCCCGAGACTAGCACAGATACGCAGTATTTT.

The chain couples TRBV11-2 to TRBJ1-2; TRBD1 matches at 8 bases. Germline V lookup: CDR1 SGHAT, CDR2 FQNNGV. Trimming removed 6 bases from V and 4 bases from J; junction bases left unmatched: 10. CDR3 length equals 15 residues. CDR3 amino acids: CASRPQGAGLYGYTF. CDR3 DNA sequence: TGTGCCAGCAGACCCCAGGGGGCCGGCCTCTATGGCTACACCTTC.